This T cell receptor beta chain was sequenced in a study of blood T cells in healthy people across ages. Points from the study as a whole: Strong correlation existed between TCR beta diversity and naive T cell percentage. A roughly linear fall in TCR beta diversity per million T cells was seen with increasing age. Estimated diversity that came from one million T cells was considered an underestimate.

The people who gave samples were healthy Caucasians from Russia, aged 6 to 90. In its sample, this clonotype was seen a few times. Its antigen is still unknown. This CDR3 comprises 13 residues. The V end lost 7 bases, the J end lost 2 bases, and 15 bases lay between the germline ends. The germline V gene has CDR1 SQVTM and CDR2 ANQGSEA. A sample-barcoded 5' primer and a J-beta primer mix were used in a second PCR of about 7 to 12 cycles. TCRdb reanalysed the 5' RACE reads using MiXCR and keeps one entry per CDR3 protein. The table has 1.6 million or so distinct CDR3 sequences, about 35% seen once. Sequencing input: blood. This chain uses TRBV29-1 with TRBJ2-7; a weak D match, TRBD1 (8 bases). The source of this sequence is a woman in her thirties in good health. The CDR3 coding sequence is TGCAGCGAGACAGGGGCGGGAGCCTACGAGCAGTACTTC. Translation: CSETGAGAYEQYF.